In this sample, the clone carrying this T cell receptor beta chain turned up a few times. The data were taken from a study of T-cell reconstitution after alpha-beta-depleted transplantation in children. Germline V gives CDR1 MRHNA, CDR2 SNTAGT. This CDR3 is 18 amino acids long. V lost 6 bases, J lost 0 bases, and 18 bases lay in between. The library targeted TCRbeta and was prepared with unique molecular identifiers. TCRdb ran MiXCR on the PCR reads and lists one entry per CDR3 protein. This table has a few hundred thousand distinct CDR3 sequences, 9% to 12% appearing once. This sample comprised PBMCs from the stem cell graft donor, obtained from the stem cell graft. The chain uses TRBV6-4 and TRBJ2-6; unclear D gene. The sequence came from a human donor who donated a stem cell graft to a child with acute lymphoblastic leukemia. The CDR3 nucleotides read TGTGCCAGCAGCCCTAGGTCGGACGGAGTCTCTGGGGCCAACGTCCTGACTTTC. Amino acids: CASSPRSDGVSGANVLTF.